One sample yielded the 13 T cell receptor beta chains listed below, sequenced in a study of blood T cells in healthy people across ages. Primers used in a second PCR of roughly 6 to 11 cycles were a sample-barcoded 5' primer and a J-beta primer mix. TCRdb re-called the 5' RACE reads through MiXCR, storing one row per CDR3 protein. The table records roughly 680,000 distinct CDR3 sequences, around 45% of them present only once. The sequencing input was blood. These receptors were obtained from a woman aged 55 to 70 in good health.

The genes are TRBV7-2 and TRBJ2-1, with no clear D. Trimming took off 1 base at V and 3 bases at J, with 10 bases between the two ends. The CDR3 runs to 15 residues. In germline, CDR1 is SGHTA, CDR2 FQGNSA. The CDR3 DNA reads as TGTGCCAGCAGCTTAGAACGGCAGATCTACAATGAGCAGTTCTTC. Residues: CASSLERQIYNEQFF.

This clonotype appeared a few times. This sequence joins TRBV4-3 and TRBJ2-1, with D hard to call. Germline lookup yields CDR1 LGHNA and CDR2 YSLEER. The length of the CDR3 is 15 residues. Trimming removed 3 bases at V and 7 bases at J, with 16 bases between. The CDR3, as DNA: TGCGCCAGCAGCCAGTTCCGGATCGCCGGAAATGAGCAGTTCTTC. Encoded protein: CASSQFRIAGNEQFF.

This clonotype has a single count. The junction does not match germline at one end; this may be a read error. V gene TRBV20-1 combines with J gene TRBJ2-1; no definite D call. The CDR3 sequence is 14 residues long. CDR1 is DFQATT, CDR2 SNEGSKA, per germline (reference sequence). The CDR3 reads CSAIVWTVGNELFF. The CDR3 nucleotides read TGCAGTGCTATAGTCTGGACGGTTGGGAATGAGCTGTTCTTC.

This clonotype was detected only a few times. The CDR3 loop is CSVEAVDRGLPQFF. For the CDR3, the DNA is TGCAGCGTTGAGGCCGTCGATAGAGGGCTCCCGCAGTTCTTC. The V gene is TRBV29-1, the J gene TRBJ2-1, with D possibly TRBD2 on 5 matching bases. The V and J ends lost 3 bases and 12 bases respectively, with 21 bases between them. This CDR3 has 14 residues. The V gene's germline CDR1 is SQVTM and CDR2 ANQGSEA.

With respect to this clonotype: A read error is possible here, since a much larger clone lies one base away. CDR3 loop: CASSSGRGGYTF. CDR3 in DNA: TGTGCCAGCAGCTCGGGCAGAGGTGGCTACACCTTC. V usage is TRBV11-2 and J usage is TRBJ1-2; no definite D call. This CDR3 has 12 amino acids. Germline CDR1 is SGHAT and CDR2 is FQNNGV. With 4 bases removed from V and 7 bases from J, the gap between germline ends came to 10 bases.

V and J are TRBV29-1 and TRBJ1-4; D possibly corresponds to TRBD1 (6 bases). This CDR3 is 14 amino acids long. The germline V and J ends were trimmed by 6 bases and 2 bases, with 13 bases remaining between them. Germline lookup yields CDR1 SQVTM and CDR2 ANQGSEA. The CDR3 here is CSVLGQPTNEKLFF. CDR3 in DNA: TGCAGCGTCTTAGGACAGCCGACTAATGAAAAACTGTTTTTT.

CDR3 residues: CASREGPITYNEQFF. The CDR3 DNA follows: TGCGCCAGCAGGGAGGGCCCCATTACCTACAATGAGCAGTTCTTC. The chain has TRBV5-1 and TRBJ2-1; D is perhaps TRBD2 (6 bases). The germline V gene encodes CDR1 SGHRS and CDR2 YFSETQ. The ends were cut back, 5 bases at V and 2 bases at J, with 14 bases in the middle. This CDR3 is 15 amino acids long. Supplemented by reference TRBV5-1 and TRBJ2-1, the full variable domain reads KAGVTQTPRYLIKTRGQQVTLSCSPISGHRSVSWYQQTPGQGLQFLFEYFSETQRNKGNFPGRFSGRQFSNSRSEMNVSTLELGDSALYLCASREGPITYNEQFFGPGTRLTVL.

V is TRBV7-3 and J is TRBJ1-1; TRBD1 is a possible D gene (5 bases). CDR1 SGHTA and CDR2 FQGTGA come from the germline V gene. CDR3 length equals 14 residues. V dropped 5 bases and J dropped 1 base, with 11 bases sitting between them. CDR3 sequence reads: CASSPSTANTEAFF. Written as DNA, the CDR3 is TGTGCCAGCAGCCCGTCGACAGCGAACACTGAAGCTTTCTTT.

The chain couples TRBV7-3 to TRBJ2-7; a possible D gene is TRBD1 (6 bases). Between the trimmed V and J ends, which lost 0 bases and 6 bases, there was a span of 15 bases. CDR1 is SGHTA and CDR2 is FQGTGA in the germline V gene. This CDR3 spans 15 amino acids. The CDR3 reads CASSLTGTSLREQYF. In nucleotides, the CDR3 is TGTGCCAGCAGCTTAACAGGGACATCTCTGCGCGAGCAGTACTTC.

This clonotype was detected a few times. J is TRBJ2-7 and V is TRBV7-9, with D possibly matching TRBD2 (6 bases). The CDR3 runs to 16 residues. The ends were cut back, 1 base at V and 3 bases at J, with 16 bases in the middle. CDR1 SEHNR and CDR2 FQNEAQ come from the germline V gene (reference sequence). The CDR3 bases are TGTGCCAGCAGCTTAGGAATAGTAGGCGGGAACTACGAGCAGTACTTC. Translated: CASSLGIVGGNYEQYF. The whole variable domain, filled in from reference TRBV7-9 and TRBJ2-7, reads DTGVSQNPRHKITKRGQNVTFRCDPISEHNRLYWYRQTLGQGPEFLTYFQNEAQLEKSRLLSDRFSAERPKGSFSTLEIQRTEQGDSAMYLCASSLGIVGGNYEQYFGPGTRLTVT.

The chain employs TRBV30 and TRBJ2-5; D is possibly TRBD1 (6 bases). The J call may be wrong; the DNA end is better matched by TRBJ2-7. Germline V gene data show CDR1 as GTSNPN and CDR2 as SVGIG (reference sequence). This CDR3 is built from 15 residues. CDR3 nucleotides: TGTGCCTGGAGCACCACAGGGAGCGGCTCCTACGAGCAGTACTTC. Its translation is CAWSTTGSGSYEQYF.

This clonotype was seen once. This sequence joins TRBV6-2 or TRBV6-3 and TRBJ2-1; 8 bases line up with TRBD2. Trimming took 0 bases from V and 1 from J; bases not matched to a gene: 11. The CDR3 covers 19 residues. CDR1 is MNHEY, CDR2 SVGEGT, per germline. CDR3 residues: CASSYSQTSEKISYNEQFF. The CDR3 nucleotides are TGTGCCAGCAGTTACTCCCAGACTAGCGAGAAAATATCCTACAATGAGCAGTTCTTC.

This clonotype was counted a few times. The V call is TRBV5-1, the J call TRBJ2-5, with TRBD1 as a possible D gene (5 bases). The V end lost 5 bases, the J end lost 2 bases, and 13 bases lay between the germline ends. CDR3 length equals 14 residues. Germline V gene data show CDR1 as SGHRS and CDR2 as YFSETQ. The CDR3 loop reads CASRRQTEQETQYF. For the CDR3, the DNA is TGCGCCAGCAGGAGACAGACAGAACAAGAGACCCAGTACTTC. Using reference TRBV5-1 and TRBJ2-5 for the parts outside the CDR3, the full variable domain is KAGVTQTPRYLIKTRGQQVTLSCSPISGHRSVSWYQQTPGQGLQFLFEYFSETQRNKGNFPGRFSGRQFSNSRSEMNVSTLELGDSALYLCASRRQTEQETQYFGPGTRLLVL.